The T cell receptor (beta chain) described here comes from a study of control samples from healthy donors and cancer patients. The assay was immunoSEQ multiplex PCR, and TCRdb's table has in-frame clones only and misses some. The sample holds 150,000 to 200,000 clones, 70% to 90% seen once. The sample was blood. The receptor's source is a man younger than 35 in good health.

CDR3 coding DNA: TGTGCCAGCAGTTTGACCAGATACTACGAGCAGTACTTC. This sequence encodes CASSLTRYYEQYF. This rearrangement joins TRBV12-3 or TRBV12-4 to TRBJ2-7; D gene ambiguous. CDR3 size: 13 residues. V was cut by 3 bases and J by 3 bases, with 9 bases left in between.